This T cell receptor (beta chain) was sequenced during a study of metastatic and nonmetastatic thyroid tumors (dated by TCRdb to the early 2020s). Some background on the complete study: For patients with malignant and with benign thyroid disease, the researchers compared repertoires between peripheral blood samples and tumor or nodule tissue samples.

Before undergoing thyroid surgery, none of the patients had been given any kind of treatment. Using T-cell receptor beta sequencing, the researchers looked back retrospectively at clinical samples from patients, gathered between about 2011 and 2018. Libraries came from PCR. TCRdb records Illumina HiSeq 4000 as the sequencer. High-throughput sequencing was used to profile the TCR beta-chain CDR3 region of every patient. Under the source paper's analysis protocol: Drawing on CDR3 differences between clinicopathological groups, the researchers built a classifier meant to tell apart patients with distant-metastatic papillary thyroid cancer. The Shannon index was used to assess repertoire diversity, and the Morisita-Horn index was used to assess tumor-blood repertoire similarity. TCRdb applied fastp at Q25 and MiXCR to the public reads, then kept only in-frame beta chains. The V and J calls follow TCRdb's processing rather than the paper's. In this sample the table shows tens of thousands of clones, over 9.5% of which occur a single time. The leading ten clones occupy 20% to 25% of the sample.

This clone was seen repeatedly, ten times or more. No antigen is known for it. Base qualities are not at hand, and no much larger clone is one base apart. Different DNA sequences within this sample yield the same CDR3. The paper as a whole reports these results and caveats: In both blood and tumor samples, TCR beta diversity was reported to be significantly higher in malignant tumors than in benign nodules.

The germline V gene supplies CDR1 SGHTA and CDR2 FQGNSA. After removal of 2 bases from V and 4 bases from J, the junction retains 7 bases not matched to a gene. Reading from cysteine to phenylalanine, the CDR3 counts 15 amino acids. The CDR3 DNA has 45 bases and is translated from base 1. This sequence was found in a female donor with papillary thyroid cancer or a benign thyroid nodule (not recorded which). Some clones in this sample may be carry-over from other donors' samples. Recombination joined TRBV7-2 with TRBJ1-2, with TRBD1 matching 7 junction bases. The sample consisted of blood. The DNA sequence is TGTGCCAGCAGCTTACGACAGGGAGGCAGCTATGGCTACACCTTC. It specifies CASSLRQGGSYGYTF.